This T cell receptor (beta chain) was sequenced during a study of blood T cells in healthy people across ages. The study's findings and limits: Significant beta diversity loss was already apparent by age approximately 40, declining roughly linearly.

It was with a sample-barcoded 5' primer and a J-beta primer mix that a second PCR of about 6 to 12 cycles was run. The authors tagged each cDNA molecule using a template-switch adaptor with 12 random nucleotides. TCRdb recomputed calls from the 5' RACE reads with MiXCR, one row per CDR3 protein. The sample gives over 1,500,000 distinct CDR3 sequences, 30% to 40% of which show up once; roughly 24% is in the top ten. Germline CDR1 DFQATT, CDR2 SNEGSKA (reference sequence). V was clipped by 5 bases and J by 6 bases; unmatched bases: 4. The CDR3 is made up of 15 amino acids. The sample holds a few counts of this clonotype. The target antigen is unknown.

J is TRBJ2-1 and V is TRBV20-1, with 16 bases identical to TRBD2. Sequencing input: blood. The sequence was obtained from a human donor in good health. This CDR3 reads CSAGTSGGDSNEQFF. In DNA form, the CDR3 reads TGCAGTGCTGGGACTAGCGGGGGGGATAGCAATGAGCAGTTCTTC.